The entry that follows covers one T cell receptor beta chain sequence. The antigen remains undetermined. The sample originates from a study of shared clonotypes between healthy human individuals. General observations from the study: Sampling involved blood alone; tissue repertoires likely differ.

Sequencing was performed on unsorted PBMC DNA using ten immunoSEQ deep assay plates. Repertoires were generated with immunoSEQ multiplex PCR, while TCRdb's copy carries only in-frame clones and drops some. The repertoire holds about 490,000 clones, with over 60% as singletons. Healthy and HIV-negative, the adult donors had no recent acute infections or vaccinations. All donors were Caucasian adults living in Nashville, Tennessee. This TCR was recovered from a woman aged 40-49 years in good health. Some clones in this sample may be carry-over from other donors' samples. Source material: PBMCs.

CDR3 protein: CAWSMGRGVNEKLFF. The CDR3 DNA is TGTGCCTGGAGTATGGGCAGGGGGGTTAATGAAAAACTGTTTTTT. This chain uses TRBV30 with TRBJ1-4; 7 nucleotides line up with TRBD1. CDR1 GTSNPN and CDR2 SVGIG come from the germline V gene (reference sequence). The CDR3 is 15 amino acids. V shed 2 bases and J 4 bases; nucleotides not matched to a gene: 7. Complete variable domain (other parts from reference TRBV30 and TRBJ1-4): SQTIHQWPATLVQPVGSPLSLECTVEGTSNPNLYWYRQAAGRGLQLLFYSVGIGQISSEVPQNLSASRPQDRQFILSSKKLLLSDSGFYLCAWSMGRGVNEKLFFGSGTQLSVL.